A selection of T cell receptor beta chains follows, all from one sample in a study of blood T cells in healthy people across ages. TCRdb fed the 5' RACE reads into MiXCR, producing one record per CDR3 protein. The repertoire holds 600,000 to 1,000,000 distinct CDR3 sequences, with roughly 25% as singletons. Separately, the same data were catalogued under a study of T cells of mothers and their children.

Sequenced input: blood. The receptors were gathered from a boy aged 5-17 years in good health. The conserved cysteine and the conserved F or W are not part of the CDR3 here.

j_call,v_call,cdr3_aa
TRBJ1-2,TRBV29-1,SVASLREGCA
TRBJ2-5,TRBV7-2,ASSRPRLLQETQY
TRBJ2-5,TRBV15,AASRSLEETQY
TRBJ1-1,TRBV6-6,ASSPPNRVDGAF
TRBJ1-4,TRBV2,ASSTQGVFSEKLF
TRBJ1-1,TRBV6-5,ASSYSIGTEAF
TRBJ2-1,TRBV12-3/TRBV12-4,ASRQGSGSYNEQF
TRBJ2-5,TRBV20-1,SASRFSRETQY
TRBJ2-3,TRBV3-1,ASSQEVWTSGRADADTQY
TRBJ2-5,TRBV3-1,ASSASGGAETQY
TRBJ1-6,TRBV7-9,ASSPDAYNSPLH
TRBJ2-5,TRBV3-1,ASSQGRGEQETQY
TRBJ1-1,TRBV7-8,ASSPGASQNTEAF
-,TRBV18,ASSRVGPNEQF
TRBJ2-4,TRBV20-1,SARGGLSWAKNIQY
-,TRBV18,ASSPSGQSYEQY
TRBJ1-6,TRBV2,ASSVGTASSYNSPLH
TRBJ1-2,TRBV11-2,ASSLTQGASNYGYT
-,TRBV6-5,ASSPARGGEQY
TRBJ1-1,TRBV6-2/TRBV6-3,ASSAIWQGQNTEAF
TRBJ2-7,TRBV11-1,ASRMTSGASYEQY
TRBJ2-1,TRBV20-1,SARSGAGGNNEQF
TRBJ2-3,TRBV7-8,ASRDSIKDTQY
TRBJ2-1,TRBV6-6,ASSYSQGYNEQF
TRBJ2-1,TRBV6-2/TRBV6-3,ASISGGYGNEQF
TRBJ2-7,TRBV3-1,ASSYGQGFLYEQY
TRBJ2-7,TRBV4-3,ASSQDRTSGRIEQY
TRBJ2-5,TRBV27,ASGRSTQY
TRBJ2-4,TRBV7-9,ASSPTGGDLAKNIQY
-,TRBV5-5,ASSLLAGADNEQF
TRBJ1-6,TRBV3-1,AAGDSNSPLH
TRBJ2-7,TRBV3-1,ASSRRTSVIDEQY
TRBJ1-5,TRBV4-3,ASSQDTRAGNQPQH
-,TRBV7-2,ASSFEGGGSYEQY